Below, 10 T cell receptor beta chains from the same sample are listed, as sequenced in a study of T cell responses to AZD1222 COVID-19 vaccine. TCRdb's table, derived via immunoSEQ multiplex PCR, lists solely in-frame clones and lacks some. The table shows approximately 120,000 clones, with around 87% occurring only once. This specimen consisted of peripheral blood, obtained 28 days after the second AZD1222 dose. The receptors were sampled from an adult who received the AZD1222 COVID-19 vaccine.

The chain combines TRBV4-1 with TRBJ1-1; D is unclear. This CDR3 is built from 19 residues. Trimming left V 0 bases short and J 1 base short, with 21 bases between. The V gene's germline CDR1 is MGHRA and CDR2 YSYEKL. CDR3 sequence (DNA): TGCGCCAGCAGCCAAGACCACGAAAAGAGTCTCTCCTCGAACACTGAAGCTTTCTTT. It encodes CASSQDHEKSLSSNTEAFF.

The chain carries TRBV27 and TRBJ1-1; possibly TRBD1 for D (6 bases). CDR1 is MNHEY and CDR2 is SMNVEV in the germline V gene (reference sequence). This CDR3 has 15 amino acids. V dropped 4 bases and J dropped 7 bases, with 19 bases sitting between them. CDR3 loop: CASSYRTTGFIEAFF. CDR3 in DNA: TGTGCCAGCAGTTACCGTACTACAGGGTTTATTGAAGCTTTCTTT.

This clone was picked up one time. The gene calls are TRBV5-1 and TRBJ2-2, with D possibly TRBD1 on 5 matching bases. CDR1 and CDR2 (germline): SGHRS, YFSETQ. The CDR3 is 15 residues long. Deletions cut 4 bases from V and 1 base from J, with 11 bases between. CDR3 region: CASSRAGMNTGELFF. CDR3 in DNA: TGCGCCAGCAGCCGGGCAGGGATGAACACCGGGGAGCTGTTTTTT.

This clone showed up just a few times. The chain recombines TRBV7-9 with TRBJ1-4; 8 nucleotides align to TRBD1. The CDR3 has 15 residues. The germline gives CDR1 SEHNR, CDR2 FQNEAQ (reference sequence). The V segment lost 5 bases and the J segment 8 bases; nucleotides outside the gene matches: 10. The CDR3 protein is CASSLARGQNEKLFF. DNA of the CDR3: TGTGCCAGCAGCCTCGCCAGGGGGCAGAACGAAAAACTGTTTTTT.

The chain employs TRBV28 and TRBJ1-3, with unresolved D. V lost 2 bases and J lost 0, with 11 bases in between. Looked up from germline, CDR1 is MDHEN and CDR2 is SYDVKM. The CDR3 runs 16 residues. This chain's CDR3 is CASSLPHLASGNTIYF. Here the CDR3 DNA reads TGTGCCAGCAGTTTACCTCACCTCGCCTCTGGAAACACCATATATTTT.

The chain joins TRBV4-3 to TRBJ1-2, with 9 nucleotides matching TRBD1. The CDR3 covers 15 residues. Germline V lookup: CDR1 LGHNA, CDR2 YSLEER. The V segment lost 0 bases and the J segment 4 bases; nucleotides outside the gene matches: 3. The CDR3 region has the DNA TGCGCCAGCAGCCAAGACCCGACAGGGGGCTATGGCTACACCTTC. Its protein is CASSQDPTGGYGYTF.

V is TRBV7-3 and J is TRBJ2-2; the match to TRBD2 covers 8 bases. V lost 11 bases and J lost 1; bases outside the gene matches: 12. The CDR3 sequence is 16 residues long. Looked up from germline, CDR1 is SGHTA and CDR2 is FQGTGA. CDR3 sequence: CASKEAGGLNTGELFF. DNA of the CDR3: TGTGCCTCTAAGGAGGCGGGAGGCCTGAACACCGGGGAGCTGTTTTTT.

This chain connects TRBV3-1 (or the pseudogene TRBV3-2) to TRBJ2-2, with 7 bases matching TRBD2. Unmatched junction bases numbered 3, after V lost 5 bases and J lost 6 bases. There are 13 residues in the CDR3. CDR1 is LGHDT and CDR2 is YNNKEL in the germline V gene (reference sequence). Here the CDR3 DNA reads TGTGCCAGCAGCTGGGGGGGAGCCGGGGAGCTGTTTTTT. As protein: CASSWGGAGELFF.

V usage is TRBV27 and J usage is TRBJ1-1; D remains ambiguous. This CDR3 has 13 residues. Looked up from germline, CDR1 is MNHEY and CDR2 is SMNVEV (reference sequence). V lost 2 bases and J 1 base, leaving 5 bases between the germline ends. The CDR3 nucleotides read TGTGCCAGCAGTTTAAAGGGGAACACTGAAGCTTTCTTT. Translation gives CASSLKGNTEAFF.

The chain joins TRBV4-2 to TRBJ1-1, with D unresolved. The CDR3 runs 14 residues. Trimming took off 0 bases at V and 11 bases at J, with 16 bases between the two ends. Germline V gene sequence: CDR1 LGHNA, CDR2 YNFKEQ. CDR3 coding DNA: TGTGCCAGCAGCCAAGATTTAAGCAGCCGGAGGGCTTTCTTT. Protein sequence: CASSQDLSSRRAFF.